Presented here are 8 T cell receptor beta chains from one specimen sequenced in a study of T cell responses to AZD1222 COVID-19 vaccine. The protocol was immunoSEQ multiplex PCR, while the TCRdb copy is restricted to in-frame clones and leaves out a portion. The sample contains roughly 120,000 clones, about 88% of which appear only once. The specimen was peripheral blood, collected on day 0 of AZD1222 vaccination. The receptors come from an adult in good health.

The CDR3 nucleotides read TGCGCCAGCAAAGGGACAGGACGAGAGACCCAGTACTTC. It codes for CASKGTGRETQYF. The chain combines TRBV4-1 with TRBJ2-5, with TRBD1 matching 8 bases. V lost 7 bases and J lost 4; bases outside the gene matches: 5. The CDR3 consists of 13 residues. In germline, CDR1 is MGHRA, CDR2 YSYEKL.

This chain uses TRBV19 with TRBJ1-1, with 7 positions matching TRBD1. The CDR3 extends over 14 amino acids. Germline assignment: CDR1 LNHDA and CDR2 SQIVND (reference sequence). The trim removed 5 bases at V and 2 bases at J, leaving 5 bases unmatched. CDR3 amino acids: CASSPTGHNTEAFF. The CDR3 coding sequence is TGTGCCAGTAGTCCGACAGGGCACAACACTGAAGCTTTCTTT.

The chain uses TRBV19 and TRBJ1-1; 8 bases match TRBD1. The V and J ends lost 7 bases and 1 base, in that order; junction bases with no gene match: 8. The V gene's germline CDR1 is LNHDA and CDR2 SQIVND (reference sequence). The CDR3 has 15 amino acids. In nucleotides, the CDR3 is TGTGCCAGTAATGACCTGGGACAGGCGAACACTGAAGCTTTCTTT. Encoded protein: CASNDLGQANTEAFF.

CDR3 in DNA: TGTGCCAGCAGTGCCCGGACAGTTGAAGGGTCACCCCTCCACTTT. It is translated as CASSARTVEGSPLHF. The chain combines TRBV25-1 with TRBJ1-6; possibly TRBD1 for D (6 bases). Germline CDR1 MGHDK, CDR2 SYGVNS. This CDR3 contains 15 residues. Between the trimmed V and J ends, which lost 4 bases and 10 bases, there was a span of 17 bases. The whole variable domain, filled in from reference TRBV25-1 and TRBJ1-6, reads EADIYQTPRYLVIGTGKKITLECSQTMGHDKMYWYQQDPGMELHLIHYSYGVNSTEKGDLSSESTVSRIRTEHFPLTLESARPSHTSQYLCASSARTVEGSPLHFGNGTRLTVT.

This chain links TRBV7-9 with TRBJ1-2; D not certain. The CDR3 has 14 residues. Per germline, CDR1 SEHNR and CDR2 FQNEAQ (reference sequence). The V and J ends lost 5 bases and 3 bases respectively, with 13 bases between them. The CDR3 reads CASSPEGGHYGYTF. In DNA, the CDR3 is TGTGCCAGCAGCCCCGAGGGCGGGCACTATGGCTACACCTTC. The full variable domain, completed using reference TRBV7-9 and TRBJ1-2, is DTGVSQNPRHKITKRGQNVTFRCDPISEHNRLYWYRQTLGQGPEFLTYFQNEAQLEKSRLLSDRFSAERPKGSFSTLEIQRTEQGDSAMYLCASSPEGGHYGYTFGSGTRLTVV.

The chain employs TRBV6-1 and TRBJ2-1; perhaps TRBD1 as D (6 bases). The CDR3 is 15 residues long. Looked up from germline, CDR1 is MNHNS and CDR2 is SASEGT. Trimming stripped 3 bases from V and 3 bases from J, with 12 bases between. The CDR3 protein is CASSESGTRYNEQFF. In nucleotides, the CDR3 is TGTGCCAGCAGTGAGTCCGGGACACGCTACAATGAGCAGTTCTTC.

This clone has just one count. The CDR3 nucleotides are TGTGCCAGCAGTTTGCCAGGGGCCGCCCAAGAGACCCAGTACTTC. Its protein is CASSLPGAAQETQYF. This chain joins TRBV28 and TRBJ2-5, with D possibly matching TRBD1 (6 bases). CDR3 size: 15 residues. Germline values: CDR1 MDHEN, CDR2 SYDVKM. V lost 3 bases and J 1 base, leaving 12 bases between the germline ends.

The rearrangement uses TRBV28 and TRBJ2-2; D unresolved. This CDR3 comprises 14 residues. Trimming removed 6 bases at V and 4 bases at J, with 12 bases between. The germline V gene has CDR1 MDHEN and CDR2 SYDVKM. Here the CDR3 DNA reads TGTGCCAGCAGCCTTATCAAGGCCACCGGGGAGCTGTTTTTT. Its protein is CASSLIKATGELFF.